This T cell receptor (beta chain) was observed in a study of blood T cell repertoires in COVID-19. Study details: Specimens from acute and convalescent COVID-19 originated in the United States, Italy and Spain. Sample material is recorded as cDNA or gDNA derived from T cells, B-cell-depleted T cells, or PBMCs.

The CDR3 length is 14 residues. The V gene end was trimmed by 2 bases and the J gene end by 5 bases; junction bases not matched to a gene: 8. Germline CDR1 is GTSNPN and CDR2 is SVGIG (reference sequence). Authors' data handling: Reference gene primer amplification yielded estimated nucleated cell counts. Clones were read by immunoSEQ multiplex PCR, and TCRdb kept only the in-frame ones, dropping some. The V and J calls and the clone size are those of that table, but D and trimming were determined from the DNA. The data show some 45,000 clones, 82% seen once. The specimen was peripheral blood. J is TRBJ2-7 and V is TRBV30; 8 nucleotides align to TRBD1. The TCR was taken from an older woman with acute or convalescent COVID-19. DNA of the CDR3: TGTGCCTGGAGTACAGGACAGGGCGTCCACGAGCAGTACTTC. As protein: CAWSTGQGVHEQYF.